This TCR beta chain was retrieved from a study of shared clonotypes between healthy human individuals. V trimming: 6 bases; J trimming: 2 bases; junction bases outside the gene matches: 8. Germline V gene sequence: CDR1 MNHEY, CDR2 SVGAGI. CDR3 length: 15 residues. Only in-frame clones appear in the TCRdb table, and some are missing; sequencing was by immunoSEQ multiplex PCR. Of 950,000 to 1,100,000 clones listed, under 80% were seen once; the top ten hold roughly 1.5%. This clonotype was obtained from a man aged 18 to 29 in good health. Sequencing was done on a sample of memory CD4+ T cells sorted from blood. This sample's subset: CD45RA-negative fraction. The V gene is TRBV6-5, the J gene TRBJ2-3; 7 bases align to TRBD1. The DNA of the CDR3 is TGTGCCAGCAGGGAGGCCGGGACAGACACAGATACGCAGTATTTT. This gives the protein CASREAGTDTDTQYF.